The 21 T cell receptor beta chains presented below share a single source sample, sequenced in a study of shared T cell receptors in the human thymus. Profiled with immunoSEQ multiplex PCR; TCRdb holds only in-frame clones, not every one. The sample shows tens of thousands of clones, about 95% of them seen only once. What was sequenced was thymocytes. All receptors come from a human donor.

The rearrangement joins TRBV19 to TRBJ2-5; D gene ambiguous. V lost 2 bases and J lost 2, with 6 bases in between. From germline, CDR1 is LNHDA and CDR2 SQIVND (reference sequence). This CDR3 region has 13 residues. The CDR3 loop is CASSIRRQETQYF. CDR3 nucleotide sequence: TGTGCCAGTAGTATAAGAAGACAAGAGACCCAGTACTTC.

Written as DNA, the CDR3 is TGCGCCAGCAGCTCCGACAGGGGCCTAATCACTTCTGGGGATGAGCAGTTCTTC. Translated, it gives CASSSDRGLITSGDEQFF. The rearrangement joins TRBV5-1 to TRBJ2-1; 8 bases are a match to TRBD1. The germline gives CDR1 SGHRS, CDR2 YFSETQ. The CDR3 sequence is 18 residues long. V lost 3 bases and J lost 8; bases outside the gene matches: 19.

This chain uses TRBV4-1 with TRBJ2-6; TRBD1 is a possible D gene (6 bases). The CDR3 extends over 17 amino acids. V was pared by 0 bases and J by 1 base, with 10 bases between. Germline V gives CDR1 MGHRA, CDR2 YSYEKL. The CDR3 DNA reads TGCGCCAGCAGCCAAGAGAGAAGGGGGTCTGGGGCCAACGTCCTGACTTTC. Encoded protein: CASSQERRGSGANVLTF.

This clone has only one observation. CDR3 sequence (DNA): TGTGCCAGCAGCCATCCCCAGGGGAAGGAGACCCAGTACTTC. As protein: CASSHPQGKETQYF. The chain has TRBV5-4 and TRBJ2-5; D is perhaps TRBD1 (6 bases). Germline V lookup: CDR1 SGHNT, CDR2 YYREEE (reference sequence). The CDR3 runs to 14 residues. V lost 4 bases to trimming and J lost 5 bases, with 15 bases between them.

The J gene is TRBJ2-1, the V gene TRBV7-2; 8 bases line up with TRBD2. Germline-derived CDR1 and CDR2 are SGHTA and FQGNSA. J gave up 6 bases and V 5 bases, and 6 bases lay outside the gene matches. The CDR3 totals 14 residues. CDR3 bases: TGTGCCAGCAGCCCGGGGGGGCCGCTCAATGAGCAGTTCTTC. Residues: CASSPGGPLNEQFF. Full variable domain (outside the CDR3, taken from reference TRBV7-2 and TRBJ2-1): GAGVSQSPSNKVTEKGKDVELRCDPISGHTALYWYRQSLGQGLEFLIYFQGNSAPDKSGLPSDRFSAERTGGSVSTLTIQRTQQEDSAVYLCASSPGGPLNEQFFGPGTRLTVL.

V usage is TRBV5-1 and J usage is TRBJ1-1, with a possible D match to TRBD1 (5 bases). V was shortened by 3 bases and J by 5 bases, with 20 bases between the two germline ends. The CDR3 has 16 residues. Looked up from germline, CDR1 is SGHRS and CDR2 is YFSETQ. CDR3 amino acids: CASSSVGAQGRTEAFF. DNA of the CDR3: TGCGCCAGCAGCTCCGTGGGTGCGCAGGGTCGAACTGAAGCTTTCTTT.

The chain uses TRBV7-9 and TRBJ2-5, with D perhaps matching TRBD2 (5 bases). V lost 2 bases to trimming and J lost 5 bases, with 21 bases between them. This CDR3 has 17 amino acids. In germline, CDR1 is SEHNR, CDR2 FQNEAQ (reference sequence). The CDR3 protein is CASSLTWTPVGRETQYF. Here the CDR3 DNA reads TGTGCCAGCAGCTTAACGTGGACTCCGGTCGGTAGGGAGACCCAGTACTTC.

The rearrangement joins TRBV7-9 to TRBJ2-5; D is ambiguous. The CDR3 is 13 amino acids. Per the germline V gene, CDR1 is SEHNR and CDR2 is FQNEAQ (reference sequence). Trimming removed 11 bases at V and 3 bases at J, with 16 bases between. As DNA, the CDR3 is TGTGCCGTTAAACCGGGCCTAAAAGAGACCCAGTACTTC. It specifies CAVKPGLKETQYF.

The chain employs TRBV6-4 and TRBJ2-1; perhaps TRBD2 as D (6 bases). Trimming stripped 2 bases from V and 9 bases from J, with 11 bases between. The CDR3 is made up of 13 amino acids. Germline CDR1 reads MRHNA; CDR2 reads SNTAGT. The CDR3 spells CASSDGTLGEQFF. DNA of the CDR3: TGTGCCAGCAGTGACGGGACTCTGGGTGAGCAGTTCTTC.

CDR3 sequence reads: CASGSRTGWVRTEAFF. Here the CDR3 DNA reads TGTGCTAGTGGTTCCCGGACAGGGTGGGTCCGCACTGAAGCTTTCTTT. This chain uses TRBV12-5 with TRBJ1-1; 8 positions agree with TRBD1. With V trimmed by 4 bases and J by 4 bases, 11 bases remained unmatched. The CDR3 consists of 16 residues. Germline CDR1 is LGHNT and CDR2 is FRNRAP.

There are a few counts of this clone. The rearrangement joins TRBV5-5 to TRBJ1-1; D uncertain. V lost 2 bases and J lost 3, with 11 bases in between. The CDR3 contains 14 residues. CDR1 is SGHKS, CDR2 YYEKEE, per germline (reference sequence). In nucleotides, the CDR3 is TGTGCCAGCAGCTTTGTGGGGAGTGACACTGAAGCTTTCTTT. Translation: CASSFVGSDTEAFF. Based on the CDR3 plus reference TRBV5-5 and TRBJ1-1, the full variable domain is DAGVTQSPTHLIKTRGQQVTLRCSPISGHKSVSWYQQVLGQGPQFIFQYYEKEERGRGNFPDRFSARQFPNYSSELNVNALLLGDSALYLCASSFVGSDTEAFFGQGTRLTVV.

V usage is TRBV7-2 and J usage is TRBJ2-5; 12 bases agree with TRBD1. The CDR3 loop spans 16 amino acids. Germline values: CDR1 SGHTA, CDR2 FQGNSA. The ends lost 7 bases at V and 5 bases at J; junction bases unmatched: 11. For the CDR3, the DNA is TGTGCCAGCAACAATCCGGGACAGGGGGCCTGGGAGACCCAGTACTTC. This codes for CASNNPGQGAWETQYF. Combining the CDR3 with reference TRBV7-2 and TRBJ2-5 gives the whole variable domain GAGVSQSPSNKVTEKGKDVELRCDPISGHTALYWYRQSLGQGLEFLIYFQGNSAPDKSGLPSDRFSAERTGGSVSTLTIQRTQQEDSAVYLCASNNPGQGAWETQYFGPGTRLLVL.

The V call is TRBV4-1, the J call TRBJ1-5; D remains unclear. The V gene's germline CDR1 is MGHRA and CDR2 YSYEKL. CDR3 length: 13 amino acids. Between the trimmed V and J ends, which lost 1 base and 6 bases, there was a span of 7 bases. In nucleotides, the CDR3 is TGCGCCAGCAGCCAAGTCTACGGTCAGCCCCAGCATTTT. This gives the protein CASSQVYGQPQHF.

J is TRBJ1-1 and V is TRBV4-3; D is possibly TRBD1 (5 bases). The V and J ends lost 2 bases and 1 base respectively, with 11 bases between them. Germline lookup yields CDR1 LGHNA and CDR2 YSLEER. This CDR3 spans 15 amino acids. The CDR3 spells CASSQSFRGNTEAFF. In DNA, the CDR3 is TGCGCCAGCAGCCAAAGTTTTAGGGGGAACACTGAAGCTTTCTTT.

The rearrangement uses TRBV11-3 and TRBJ1-2, with D perhaps matching TRBD1 (5 bases). CDR3 size: 16 residues. Germline loops: CDR1 SGHNT, CDR2 YENEEA. V was shortened by 3 bases and J by 2 bases, with 16 bases between the two germline ends. This CDR3 is CASSFGTKVFNYGYTF. DNA for the CDR3: TGTGCCAGCAGCTTCGGGACTAAGGTGTTCAACTATGGCTACACCTTC.

This chain joins TRBV27 and TRBJ2-3; possible D gene TRBD1, 5 bases. Germline lookup yields CDR1 MNHEY and CDR2 SMNVEV (reference sequence). The CDR3 contains 14 residues. V was pared by 4 bases and J by 7 bases, with 15 bases between. CDR3 residues: CASSSPGISYTQYF. DNA for the CDR3: TGTGCCAGCAGTTCTCCAGGGATTAGTTATACGCAGTATTTT.

The chain employs TRBV9 and TRBJ2-6, with D hard to call. The CDR3 length is 15 residues. V gave up 1 base and J gave up 4 bases, with 9 bases separating them. In germline, CDR1 is SGDLS, CDR2 YYNGEE. The CDR3 spells CASSVIMEGANVLTF. The CDR3 nucleotides read TGTGCCAGCAGCGTAATCATGGAAGGGGCCAACGTCCTGACTTTC.

This sequence joins TRBV28 and TRBJ1-5; D call uncertain. This CDR3 comprises 16 residues. CDR1 and CDR2 (germline): MDHEN, SYDVKM. Between the trimmed V and J ends, which lost 3 bases and 6 bases, there was a span of 18 bases. CDR3 nucleotides: TGTGCCAGCAGTTTTCTTGGTCCGTGGGGTGGTCAGCCCCAGCATTTT. Encoded protein: CASSFLGPWGGQPQHF.

The rearrangement links TRBV5-1 to TRBJ2-5; TRBD2 matches 7 bases. CDR3 length equals 14 residues. Germline V gene data show CDR1 as SGHRS and CDR2 as YFSETQ. The trim removed 0 bases at V and 5 bases at J, leaving 4 bases unmatched. For the CDR3, the DNA is TGCGCCAGCAGCTTGGCCCGGCGGGGGGAGACCCAGTACTTC. Protein sequence: CASSLARRGETQYF.

The CDR3: CASSVRDRGPTTEAFF. CDR3 DNA sequence: TGCGCCAGCAGCGTCCGGGACAGGGGACCTACCACTGAAGCTTTCTTT. V gene TRBV5-1 combines with J gene TRBJ1-1, with 10 nucleotides matching TRBD1. From germline, CDR1 is SGHRS and CDR2 YFSETQ. This CDR3 has 16 amino acids. V dropped 4 bases and J dropped 4; count of bases not matched to a gene: 10.

The V call is TRBV7-9, the J call TRBJ2-7, with D possibly TRBD1 on 6 matching bases. This CDR3 has 12 residues. The germline gives CDR1 SEHNR, CDR2 FQNEAQ (reference sequence). V lost 10 bases and J 3 bases, leaving 13 bases between the germline ends. The DNA of the CDR3 is TGTGCCACTCAGACAGGTCTCTACGAGCAGTACTTC. Protein product: CATQTGLYEQYF. The full variable domain, in which reference TRBV7-9 and TRBJ2-7 provide the parts outside the CDR3, is DTGVSQNPRHKITKRGQNVTFRCDPISEHNRLYWYRQTLGQGPEFLTYFQNEAQLEKSRLLSDRFSAERPKGSFSTLEIQRTEQGDSAMYLCATQTGLYEQYFGPGTRLTVT.